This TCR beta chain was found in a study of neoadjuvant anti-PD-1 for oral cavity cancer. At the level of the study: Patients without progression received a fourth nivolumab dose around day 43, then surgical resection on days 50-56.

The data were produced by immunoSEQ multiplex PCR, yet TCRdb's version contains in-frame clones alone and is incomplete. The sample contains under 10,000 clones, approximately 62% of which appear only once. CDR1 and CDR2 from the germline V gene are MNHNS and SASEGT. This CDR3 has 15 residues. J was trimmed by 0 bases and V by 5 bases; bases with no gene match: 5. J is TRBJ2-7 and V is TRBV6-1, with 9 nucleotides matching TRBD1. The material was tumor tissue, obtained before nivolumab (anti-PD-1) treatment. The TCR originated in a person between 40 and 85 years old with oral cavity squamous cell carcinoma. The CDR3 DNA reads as TGTGCCAGCAGTCACGGGACAGGGAGCTCCTACGAGCAGTACTTC. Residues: CASSHGTGSSYEQYF.